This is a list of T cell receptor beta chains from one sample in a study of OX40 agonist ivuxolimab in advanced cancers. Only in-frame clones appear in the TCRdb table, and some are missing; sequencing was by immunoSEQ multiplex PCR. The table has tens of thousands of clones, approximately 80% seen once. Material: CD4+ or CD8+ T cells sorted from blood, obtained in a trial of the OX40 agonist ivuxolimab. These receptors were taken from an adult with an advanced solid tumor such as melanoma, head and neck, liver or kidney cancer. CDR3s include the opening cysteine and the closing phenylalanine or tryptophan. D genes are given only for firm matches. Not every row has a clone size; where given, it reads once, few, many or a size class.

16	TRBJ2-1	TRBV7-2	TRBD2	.	CASSAGHGLAYNEQFF	TGTGCCAGCAGCGCGGGGCACGGACTAGCGTACAATGAGCAGTTCTTC
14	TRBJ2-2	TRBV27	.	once	CASSLYGEGGELFF	TGTGCCAGCAGTTTATACGGCGAGGGCGGGGAGCTGTTTTTT
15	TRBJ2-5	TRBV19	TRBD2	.	CASAYTAGVQETQYF	TGTGCCAGTGCCTATACGGCGGGGGTACAAGAGACCCAGTACTTC
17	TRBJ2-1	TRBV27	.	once	CASSLLGAGTQDNEQFF	TGTGCCAGCAGTTTATTGGGGGCGGGAACCCAGGACAATGAGCAGTTCTTC
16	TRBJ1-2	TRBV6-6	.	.	CASSSPGAYSNYGYTF	TGTGCCAGCAGTTCCCCCGGGGCCTACTCTAACTATGGCTACACCTTC
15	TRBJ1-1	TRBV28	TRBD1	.	CACRTGVVERTEAFF	TGTGCCTGTCGGACAGGGGTGGTCGAGAGAACTGAAGCTTTCTTT
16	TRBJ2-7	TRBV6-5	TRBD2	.	CASSSPFAGAGGEQYF	TGTGCCAGCAGTTCCCCTTTTGCGGGGGCGGGGGGCGAGCAGTACTTC
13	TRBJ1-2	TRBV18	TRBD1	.	CASSPSQGAGYTF	TGTGCCAGCTCACCATCCCAGGGGGCCGGCTACACCTTC
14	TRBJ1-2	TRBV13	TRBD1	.	CASSAQGEIYGYTF	TGTGCCAGCAGCGCCCAGGGGGAAATCTATGGCTACACCTTC
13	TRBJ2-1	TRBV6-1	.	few	CASSEDVPDRQFF	TGTGCCAGCAGTGAAGATGTCCCCGATCGGCAGTTCTTC
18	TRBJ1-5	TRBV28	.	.	CASTTPGGPSYSNQPQHF	TGTGCCAGCACCACCCCGGGAGGGCCCTCATATAGCAATCAGCCCCAGCATTTT
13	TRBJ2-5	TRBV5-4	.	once	CASSLGREETQYF	TGTGCCAGCAGCTTGGGAAGGGAAGAGACCCAGTACTTC
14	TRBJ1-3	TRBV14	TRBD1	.	CASTPTGWGNTIYF	TGTGCCAGCACCCCGACAGGGTGGGGAAACACCATATATTTT
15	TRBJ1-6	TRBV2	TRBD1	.	CASSDKRTGVRPLHF	TGTGCCAGCAGTGATAAGAGGACAGGGGTACGACCCCTCCACTTT
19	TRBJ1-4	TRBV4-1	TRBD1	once	CASSRSSYPSQGPDEKLFF	TGCGCCAGCAGCCGAAGTTCATACCCATCACAGGGGCCTGATGAAAAACTGTTTTTT
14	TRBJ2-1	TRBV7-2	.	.	CASSETATHNEQFF	TGTGCCAGCAGCGAGACTGCCACACACAATGAGCAGTTCTTC
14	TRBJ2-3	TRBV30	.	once	CAWSSWPNTDTQYF	TGTGCCTGGAGTTCCTGGCCGAACACAGATACGCAGTATTTT
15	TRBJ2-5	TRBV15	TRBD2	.	CATRKGVAGEETQYF	TGTGCCACGCGAAAAGGGGTAGCGGGGGAAGAGACCCAGTACTTC
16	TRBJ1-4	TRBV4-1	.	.	CASSPSPGEGWGKLFF	TGCGCCAGCAGCCCCTCGCCCGGGGAAGGCTGGGGAAAACTGTTTTTT
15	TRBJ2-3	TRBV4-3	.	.	CASSQDPGFTDTQYF	TGCGCCAGCAGCCAAGATCCAGGTTTCACAGATACGCAGTATTTT
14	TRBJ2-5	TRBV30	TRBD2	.	CAWNGLAAQETQYF	TGTGCCTGGAATGGACTAGCGGCCCAAGAGACCCAGTACTTC
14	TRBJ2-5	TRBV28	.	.	CASSFHRGQETQYF	TGTGCCAGCAGTTTTCACCGGGGGCAAGAGACCCAGTACTTC
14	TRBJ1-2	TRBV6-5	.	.	CASSYDPQSYGYTF	TGTGCCAGCAGTTACGACCCACAGTCCTATGGCTACACCTTC
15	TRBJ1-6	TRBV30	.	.	CAWRTPLRAGTPLHF	TGTGCCTGGAGGACACCGCTCAGGGCGGGAACACCCCTCCACTTT
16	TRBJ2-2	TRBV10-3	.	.	CAISEDGGSNTGELFF	TGTGCCATCAGTGAGGATGGGGGGTCGAACACCGGGGAGCTGTTTTTT
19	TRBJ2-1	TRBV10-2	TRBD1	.	CASSESRGQGLSYYNEQFF	TGCGCCAGCAGTGAGTCCCGGGGACAGGGCCTATCGTACTACAATGAGCAGTTCTTC
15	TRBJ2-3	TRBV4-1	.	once	CASSQYSGWTDTQYF	TGCGCCAGCAGCCAATATTCAGGGTGGACAGATACGCAGTATTTT
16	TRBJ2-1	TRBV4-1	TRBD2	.	CASSQVGTSGLNEQFF	TGCGCCAGCAGCCAAGTAGGGACTAGCGGGTTGAATGAGCAGTTCTTC
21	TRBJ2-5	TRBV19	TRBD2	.	CASSSLPGRGASGRSWETQYF	TGTGCCAGTAGTAGCCTCCCAGGCAGGGGTGCCAGCGGGAGATCATGGGAGACCCAGTACTTC
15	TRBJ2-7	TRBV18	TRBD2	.	CASSPSLAASYEQYF	TGTGCCAGCTCACCATCTCTAGCGGCCTCCTACGAGCAGTACTTC
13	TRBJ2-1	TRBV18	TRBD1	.	CASSLLQGDEQFF	TGTGCCAGCTCACTTCTACAGGGGGATGAGCAGTTCTTC
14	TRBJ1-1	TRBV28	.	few	CASTSRALNTEAFF	TGTGCCAGCACTTCCCGGGCGCTGAACACTGAAGCTTTCTTT
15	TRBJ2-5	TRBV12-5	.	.	CASGPMGGTGETQYF	TGTGCTAGTGGTCCGATGGGCGGGACCGGAGAGACCCAGTACTTC
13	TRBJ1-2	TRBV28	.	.	CASSDPEGYGYTF	TGTGCCAGCAGTGATCCCGAGGGCTATGGCTACACCTTC
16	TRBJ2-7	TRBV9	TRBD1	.	CASSVGSGTGDYEQYF	TGTGCCAGCAGCGTAGGTTCCGGGACAGGGGACTACGAGCAGTACTTC
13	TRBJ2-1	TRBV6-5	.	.	CASSYPHYNEQFF	TGTGCCAGCAGTTATCCCCACTACAATGAGCAGTTCTTC
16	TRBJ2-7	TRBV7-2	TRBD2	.	CASSPGGAGGLAEQYF	TGTGCCAGCAGCCCGGGAGGGGCGGGAGGACTTGCCGAGCAGTACTTC
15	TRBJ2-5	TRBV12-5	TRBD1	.	CASGLGTGGAETQYF	TGTGCTAGTGGTTTGGGGACAGGGGGCGCGGAGACCCAGTACTTC
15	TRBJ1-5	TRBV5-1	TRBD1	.	CASRGRDRRNQPQHF	TGCGCCAGCAGGGGCCGGGACAGACGCAATCAGCCCCAGCATTTT
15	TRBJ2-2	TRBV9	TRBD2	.	CASSAGRAVDGELFF	TGTGCCAGCAGCGCGGGGAGGGCGGTGGACGGGGAGCTGTTTTTT
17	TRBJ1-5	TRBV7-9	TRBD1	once	CASSPDLGTGDNQPQHF	TGTGCCAGCAGCCCCGACTTAGGGACAGGGGACAATCAGCCCCAGCATTTT
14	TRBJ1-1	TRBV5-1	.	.	CASQQGLMNTEAFF	TGCGCCAGTCAACAGGGCCTCATGAACACTGAAGCTTTCTTT
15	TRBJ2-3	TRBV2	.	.	CASSERTPDTDTQYF	TGTGCCAGCAGTGAAAGGACACCAGACACAGATACGCAGTATTTT
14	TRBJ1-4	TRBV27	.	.	CASSTGGEDEKLFF	TGTGCCAGCAGTACGGGGGGAGAAGATGAAAAACTGTTTTTT
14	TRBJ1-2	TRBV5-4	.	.	CASSVDVQDHGYTF	TGTGCCAGCAGCGTTGATGTACAAGATCATGGCTACACCTTC
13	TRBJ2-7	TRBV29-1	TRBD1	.	CSVRQGETREQYF	TGCAGCGTGCGACAGGGGGAAACGCGGGAGCAGTACTTC
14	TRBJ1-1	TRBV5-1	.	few	CASSLDTANTEAFF	TGCGCCAGCAGCTTGGACACAGCAAACACTGAAGCTTTCTTT
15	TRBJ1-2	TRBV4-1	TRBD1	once	CASSPGTALFYGYTF	TGCGCCAGCAGCCCGGGGACAGCCCTTTTCTATGGCTACACCTTC
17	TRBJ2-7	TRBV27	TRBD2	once	CASSSRTSGRASHEQYF	TGTGCCAGCAGTTCCCGTACTAGCGGGAGGGCTTCTCATGAGCAGTACTTC
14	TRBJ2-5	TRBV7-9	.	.	CATRQGGGGETQYF	TGTGCCACCCGCCAGGGCGGGGGCGGGGAGACCCAGTACTTC